This passage covers 2 T cell receptor beta chains from one sample sequenced in a study of regulatory T cells in long-lasting Graves disease. Time point reported: persistent/refractory GD, antithyroid drugs over 5 years with positive TRAb. Extracted RNA from PBMCs served as the source of the TCR library. Arm-PCR with iRepertoire HTBI primers amplified the CDR3 regions for these TCR beta libraries. Using its own MiXCR run on the multiplex PCR reads, TCRdb lists one record per CDR3 protein. The table shows approximately 500,000 distinct CDR3 sequences, with roughly 21% occurring only once. The specimen was peripheral blood mononuclear cells (PBMCs), collected when the disease was refractory, from a patient treated with antithyroid drugs. These receptors came from a female donor with Graves disease.

This clonotype has a handful of counts. This chain joins TRBV3-1 and TRBJ1-2; 7 bases map to TRBD1. The CDR3 runs 16 residues. The V gene end was trimmed by 3 bases and the J gene end by 2 bases; junction bases not matched to a gene: 9. The germline gives CDR1 LGHDT, CDR2 YNNKEL (reference sequence). CDR3 DNA sequence: TGTGCCAGCAGCCATTATAGCGGGACAGACAACTATGGCTACACCTTC. Translated, it gives CASSHYSGTDNYGYTF.

CDR3 region: CATRGRETTYEQYF. The CDR3 region has the DNA TGTGCCACTAGGGGACGGGAAACGACCTACGAGCAGTACTTC. The chain is built from TRBV10-3 and TRBJ2-7, with D perhaps matching TRBD1 or TRBD2 (5 bases each). The CDR3 totals 14 residues. V was cut by 10 bases and J by 2 bases, with 18 bases left in between. Germline lookup yields CDR1 ENHRY and CDR2 SYGVKD.